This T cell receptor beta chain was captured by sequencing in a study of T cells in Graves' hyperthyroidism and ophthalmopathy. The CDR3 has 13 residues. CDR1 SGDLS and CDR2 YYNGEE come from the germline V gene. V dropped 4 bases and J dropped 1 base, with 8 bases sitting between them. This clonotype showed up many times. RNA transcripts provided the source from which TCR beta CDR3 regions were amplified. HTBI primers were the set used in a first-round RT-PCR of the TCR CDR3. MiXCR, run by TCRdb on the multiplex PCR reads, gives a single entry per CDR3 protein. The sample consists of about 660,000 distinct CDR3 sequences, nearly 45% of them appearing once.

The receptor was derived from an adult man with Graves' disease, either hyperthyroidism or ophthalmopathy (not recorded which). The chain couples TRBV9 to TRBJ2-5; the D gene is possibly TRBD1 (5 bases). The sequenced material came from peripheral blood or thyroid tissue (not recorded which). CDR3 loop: CASSQGVQETQYF. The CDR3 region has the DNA TGTGCCAGCAGCCAAGGGGTCCAAGAGACCCAGTACTTC. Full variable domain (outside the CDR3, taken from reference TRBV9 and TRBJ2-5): DSGVTQTPKHLITATGQRVTLRCSPRSGDLSVYWYQQSLDQGLQFLIQYYNGEERAKGNILERFSAQQFPDLHSELNLSSLELGDSALYFCASSQGVQETQYFGPGTRLLVL.